This TCR beta chain stems from a study of T cells in Graves' hyperthyroidism and ophthalmopathy. Findings and limits, study-wide: Most clonotypes expanded in the thyroid (above 0.001) were also present in blood. Ophthalmopathy got predicted by the model a median approximately 6.3 months before its onset.

In its sample, this clonotype was seen a few times. Its matching antigen is unknown. Exclusion followed for patients with uncontrolled infection, other autoimmune disease, pregnancy or lactation. From under 12 ml of fresh peripheral blood, PBMCs were isolated. TCR beta CDR3 regions were amplified from RNA transcripts. During a first-round RT-PCR of the TCR CDR3, the HTBI primer set was used. In TCRdb, the multiplex PCR reads were re-called with MiXCR into one record per CDR3 protein. This table has a few hundred thousand distinct CDR3 sequences, less than 15% appearing once. Losses at the gene ends were 1 base for V and 3 bases for J; bases not matched to a gene: 6. Germline-derived CDR1 and CDR2 are LGHNA and YNFKEQ. CDR3 size: 15 residues.

The sample was blood. The origin of this receptor is a woman between 18 and 29 years old with Graves' hyperthyroidism. The chain joins TRBV4-2 to TRBJ2-7, with 7 bases aligning to TRBD1. The CDR3 loop reads CASSQASRDSYEQYF. CDR3 nucleotide sequence: TGTGCCAGCAGCCAAGCGTCCCGGGACAGCTACGAGCAGTACTTC.